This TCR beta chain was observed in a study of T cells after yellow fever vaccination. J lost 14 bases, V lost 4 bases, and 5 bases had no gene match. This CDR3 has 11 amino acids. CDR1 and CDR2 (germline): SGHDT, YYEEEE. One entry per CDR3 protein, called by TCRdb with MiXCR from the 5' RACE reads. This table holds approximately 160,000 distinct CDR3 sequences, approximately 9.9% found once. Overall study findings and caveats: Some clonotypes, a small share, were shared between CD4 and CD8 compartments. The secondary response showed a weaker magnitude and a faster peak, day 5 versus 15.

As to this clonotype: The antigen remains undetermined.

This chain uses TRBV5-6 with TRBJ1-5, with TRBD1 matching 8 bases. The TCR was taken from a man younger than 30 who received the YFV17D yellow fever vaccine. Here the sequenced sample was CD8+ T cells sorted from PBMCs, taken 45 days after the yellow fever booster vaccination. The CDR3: CASSKTGEEHF. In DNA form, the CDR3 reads TGTGCCAGCAGCAAGACAGGGGAAGAGCATTTT. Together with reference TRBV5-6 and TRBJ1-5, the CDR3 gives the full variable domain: DAGVTQSPTHLIKTRGQQVTLRCSPKSGHDTVSWYQQALGQGPQFIFQYYEEEERQRGNFPDRFSGHQFPNYSSELNVNALLLGDSALYLCASSKTGEEHFGDGTRLSIL.